A selection of T cell receptor beta chains follows, all from one sample in a study of identical twins. TCRdb reprocessed the 5' RACE reads via MiXCR and lists one record per CDR3 protein. This sample has hundreds of thousands of distinct CDR3 sequences, with about 8.3% found just once. The sample was also linked to a second study, of yellow fever vaccine responses in identical twins.

The sample comprised memory (CD45RO+) T cells sorted from blood. All receptors come from a woman aged 18-29 years in good health. CDR3s include the opening cysteine and the closing phenylalanine or tryptophan. D genes are given only for firm matches. Only some rows state a clone size, as once, few, many or a class for expanded clones.

d_call j_call clone_size v_call cdr3_nt cdr3_aa
. TRBJ2-7 many TRBV12-3/TRBV12-4 TGTGCCAGCAGTTTACGGGCCCTCGGGGGGCAGTACTTC CASSLRALGGQYF
. TRBJ1-1 few TRBV20-1 TGCAGTGCCCCGATCGGGTCGAACACTGAAGCTTTCTTT CSAPIGSNTEAFF
. TRBJ1-2 few TRBV28 TGTGCCAGCAGGCTAGGGGGGGGTGGCTATGGCTACACCTTC CASRLGGGGYGYTF
. TRBJ1-2 . TRBV6-1 TGTGCCAGTGAGAATCTAGGCTATGGCTACACCTTC CASENLGYGYTF
. TRBJ2-3 few TRBV11-1 TGTGCCAGCAGCTTAGGTGCAGGCTTACCCACAGATACGCAGTATTTT CASSLGAGLPTDTQYF
. TRBJ2-5 . TRBV7-6 TGTGCCAGCAGCCTTCAACCCATCTCGGGGGCGGAAGAGACCCAGTACTTC CASSLQPISGAEETQYF
TRBD1 TRBJ1-1 many TRBV6-1 TGTGCCAGCAGCCGACCAGCCGGGACAGGGGGCACTGAAGCTTTCTTT CASSRPAGTGGTEAFF
. TRBJ2-7 . TRBV11-2 TGTGCCAGCAGCTTAACACAGACCTACGAGCAGTACTTC CASSLTQTYEQYF
TRBD1 TRBJ2-4 many TRBV12-3/TRBV12-4 TGTGCCAGCAGTCTGACAGGGTCGTTGGCCAAAAACATTCAGTACTTC CASSLTGSLAKNIQYF
. TRBJ2-7 . TRBV5-5 TGTGCCAGCAGCCAGGAGGTATTCTACGAGCAGTACTTC CASSQEVFYEQYF
TRBD1 TRBJ1-4 . TRBV27 TGTGCCAGCAGTTTCGGAAGGGGGCGAGTCTTGGGAACTAATGAAAAACTGTTTTTT CASSFGRGRVLGTNEKLFF
TRBD2 TRBJ2-3 few TRBV7-9 TGTGCCAGCAGCACTACACTAGCGGGGACAGATACGCAGTATTTT CASSTTLAGTDTQYF
. TRBJ1-2 few TRBV6-1 TGTGCCAGCACCGAAGTTTGGGTTGAAGGCTACACCTTC CASTEVWVEGYTF
. TRBJ2-5 many TRBV7-8 TGTGCCAGCAGCTTAGTCCTAGCGCTAGAAGAGACCCAGTACTTC CASSLVLALEETQYF
TRBD1 TRBJ1-5 many TRBV6-1 TGTGCCAGCAGCGATGGGACAGGGGACGTTCGTCCCCAGCATTTT CASSDGTGDVRPQHF
. TRBJ2-3 . TRBV28 TGTGCCAGCAGTATCCACGGAGATACGCAGTATTTT CASSIHGDTQYF
TRBD1 TRBJ1-5 few TRBV6-1 TGTGCCAGCAGTGACGGAGGGACAGCTCGTCAGCCCCAGCATTTT CASSDGGTARQPQHF
. TRBJ2-5 few TRBV25-1 TGTGCCAGCAGTGAATTCGGGCAGGGTGGTGAGACCCAGTACTTC CASSEFGQGGETQYF